The 18 T cell receptor beta chains presented below share a single source sample, sequenced in a study of response to subunit inactivated influenza vaccine. MiXCR, run by TCRdb on the RT-PCR reads, gives a single entry per CDR3 protein. The table has about 570,000 distinct CDR3 sequences, roughly 10% seen once. Another study also made use of these data, one on T cells expressing NK-cell markers. That study reports: Scientists made TCR beta cDNA using 5'RACE template switching with UMIs.

Sequenced here: PBMCs from blood, sampled on the day of vaccination. The receptors were gathered from a man aged 50 to 59 who received an inactivated influenza vaccine.

This clonotype was counted between two and nine times. V and J are TRBV11-2 and TRBJ1-5; D is undetermined. The germline V gene has CDR1 SGHAT and CDR2 FQNNGV. The V end was cut by 4 bases, the J end by 6 bases, with 10 bases between. The length of the CDR3 is 13 residues. CDR3 protein: CASSSGPTQPQHF. In DNA form, the CDR3 reads TGTGCCAGCAGCTCCGGGCCGACTCAGCCCCAGCATTTT. Full variable domain (missing parts from reference TRBV11-2 and TRBJ1-5): EAGVAQSPRYKIIEKRQSVAFWCNPISGHATLYWYQQILGQGPKLLIQFQNNGVVDDSQLPKDRFSAERLKGVDSTLKIQPAKLEDSAVYLCASSSGPTQPQHFGDGTRLSIL.

The V gene is TRBV5-1, the J gene TRBJ2-2, with 9 nucleotides matching TRBD2. V lost 4 bases to trimming and J lost 3 bases; unmatched junction nucleotides: 1. This CDR3 has 14 amino acids. Germline lookup yields CDR1 SGHRS and CDR2 YFSETQ. Here the CDR3 reads CASSRLADTGELFF. In DNA form, the CDR3 reads TGCGCCAGCAGCCGACTAGCGGACACCGGGGAGCTGTTTTTT.

The chain couples TRBV11-2 to TRBJ2-7, with 9 bases aligning to TRBD1. Germline V gives CDR1 SGHAT, CDR2 FQNNGV. This CDR3 is 13 amino acids long. With V trimmed by 5 bases and J by 7 bases, 6 bases remained unmatched. The CDR3 loop reads CASSPGQGWEQYF. The CDR3 nucleotides read TGTGCCAGCAGCCCGGGACAGGGCTGGGAGCAGTACTTC.

This clonotype was seen at least ten times. CDR3 amino acids: CSAAVAGGQETQYF. The CDR3 nucleotides read TGCAGTGCTGCCGTAGCGGGAGGGCAAGAGACCCAGTACTTC. This chain connects TRBV20-1 to TRBJ2-5; 11 bases line up with TRBD2. Trimming at V came to 5 bases and at J to 2 bases, leaving 4 bases not matched to a gene. Germline CDR1 and CDR2: DFQATT and SNEGSKA (reference sequence). CDR3 length: 14 residues.

The rearrangement uses TRBV20-1 and TRBJ2-3; TRBD1 aligns across 8 bases. V dropped 6 bases and J dropped 4; count of bases not matched to a gene: 6. The CDR3 is made up of 13 amino acids. Germline V gene lookup returns CDR1 DFQATT and CDR2 SNEGSKA (reference sequence). The CDR3 region has the DNA TGCAGTGCCCACCAGGGGGCAGCAGATACGCAGTATTTT. Translated, it gives CSAHQGAADTQYF.

This clonotype has just a few counts. The chain joins TRBV12-3 or TRBV12-4 to TRBJ2-2, with D possibly TRBD1 on 5 matching bases. The ends were cut back, 1 base at V and 4 bases at J, with 16 bases in the middle. The length of the CDR3 is 17 residues. The CDR3 region has the DNA TGTGCCAGCAGTTTAGGTCAGACAGTAGTAACCACCGGGGAGCTGTTTTTT. Residues: CASSLGQTVVTTGELFF.

The chain recombines TRBV10-3 with TRBJ2-7, with a possible D match to TRBD1 (5 bases). Per germline, CDR1 ENHRY and CDR2 SYGVKD. V was cut by 2 bases and J by 7 bases, with 9 bases left in between. This CDR3 comprises 12 residues. The CDR3, as DNA: TGTGCCATCAGTGAGGCAGGGTTTGAGCAGTACTTC. Amino acid sequence: CAISEAGFEQYF.

The chain carries TRBV14 and TRBJ1-3; D ambiguous. The CDR3 extends over 15 amino acids. The germline gives CDR1 SGHDN, CDR2 FVKESK. Trimming removed 4 bases from V and 0 bases from J, with 10 bases in between. The chain's CDR3 is CASSPRLHSGNTIYF. The CDR3 nucleotides are TGTGCCAGCAGCCCGAGACTGCACTCTGGAAACACCATATATTTT.

This clonotype was picked up a small number of times. CDR3 loop: CASSPSLTQYF. In DNA form, the CDR3 reads TGTGCCAGCAGCCCTTCTCTGACCCAGTACTTC. The chain uses TRBV11-2 and TRBJ2-5; D gene unclear. The V and J ends lost 5 bases and 7 bases respectively, with 8 bases between them. The CDR3 spans 11 residues. Germline values: CDR1 SGHAT, CDR2 FQNNGV.

Many counts were recorded for this clonotype. The rearrangement joins TRBV10-3 to TRBJ2-3; D possibly uses TRBD1 or TRBD2 (5 bases each). Germline loops: CDR1 ENHRY, CDR2 SYGVKD. This CDR3 is 13 amino acids long. V lost 7 bases and J 6 bases, leaving 14 bases between the germline ends. The DNA for the CDR3 is TGTGCCATCACGGGACGGTGGGAGGATACGCAGTATTTT. It encodes CAITGRWEDTQYF.

The chain combines TRBV12-3 or TRBV12-4 with TRBJ2-1; D is perhaps TRBD2 (5 bases). V was shortened by 7 bases and J by 3 bases, with 7 bases between the two germline ends. CDR3 length: 12 amino acids. As DNA, the CDR3 is TGTGCCAGCACCCGGGGCTACAATGAGCAGTTCTTC. Its protein is CASTRGYNEQFF.

The chain employs TRBV6-2 or TRBV6-3 and TRBJ1-5, with a weak D call TRBD1 (5 bases). This CDR3 region has 17 residues. The germline V and J ends were trimmed by 6 bases and 6 bases, with 24 bases remaining between them. Per the germline V gene, CDR1 is MNHEY and CDR2 is SVGEGT. Written as DNA, the CDR3 is TGTGCCAGCAGCCACAGAATTGGTGGCAGGGCTGGTCAGCCCCAGCATTTT. It specifies CASSHRIGGRAGQPQHF.

Many counts were recorded for this clonotype. This chain links TRBV29-1 with TRBJ1-1; TRBD1 might be the D (5 bases). Between the trimmed V and J ends, which lost 0 bases and 1 base, there was a span of 9 bases. Germline values: CDR1 SQVTM, CDR2 ANQGSEA. This CDR3 is built from 14 residues. The CDR3 bases are TGCAGCGTTGAAGATTTTCAGGGGAACACTGAAGCTTTCTTT. Protein sequence: CSVEDFQGNTEAFF.

The chain recombines TRBV28 with TRBJ1-6; D is undetermined. The CDR3 spans 13 residues. Germline V gene sequence: CDR1 MDHEN, CDR2 SYDVKM. Trimming pared 7 bases from V and 7 bases from J, leaving 11 bases between. CDR3 amino acids: CASKEGTNSPLHF. The CDR3 nucleotides are TGTGCCAGCAAGGAGGGTACGAATTCACCCCTCCACTTT.

The chain uses TRBV10-3 and TRBJ2-7; 12 positions match TRBD2. There are 13 residues in the CDR3. With 6 bases clipped from V and 7 bases from J, the junction kept 4 bases outside the gene matches. CDR1 is ENHRY, CDR2 SYGVKD, per germline. This chain's CDR3 is CAISTGTSGEQYF. The CDR3 nucleotides read TGTGCCATCAGCACCGGGACTAGCGGGGAGCAGTACTTC.

V usage is TRBV19 and J usage is TRBJ2-3, with 7 bases aligning to TRBD1. V trimming: 7 bases; J trimming: 8 bases; junction bases outside the gene matches: 12. Germline CDR1 and CDR2: LNHDA and SQIVND (reference sequence). This CDR3 has 14 amino acids. The CDR3 here is CASTTVQGHGTQYF. CDR3 in DNA: TGTGCCAGTACCACGGTACAGGGGCATGGTACGCAGTATTTT.

The chain couples TRBV29-1 to TRBJ2-3; tentatively, D is TRBD1 or TRBD2 (5 bases each). The V end lost 2 bases, the J end lost 4 bases, and 10 bases lay between the germline ends. The CDR3 is made up of 13 amino acids. Per germline, CDR1 SQVTM and CDR2 ANQGSEA. CDR3 sequence (DNA): TGCAGCGTTGAAAGGGGACGGGCAGATACGCAGTATTTT. This codes for CSVERGRADTQYF.

The sample holds a few counts of this clonotype. The chain employs TRBV6-1 and TRBJ2-7, with a weak D call TRBD1 (6 bases). Germline values: CDR1 MNHNS, CDR2 SASEGT. The germline V and J ends were trimmed by 6 bases and 2 bases, with 17 bases remaining between them. The CDR3 is 15 residues long. The CDR3 is CASSSGQTITYEQYF. The CDR3 nucleotides are TGTGCCAGCAGCTCCGGACAGACTATTACCTACGAGCAGTACTTC.